The sequence of this T cell receptor (beta chain) was determined in a study of blood T cell repertoires in COVID-19. Authors' processing steps: Cell counts per sample came from amplifying reference gene primers. Using immunoSEQ multiplex PCR, the repertoire was profiled, and TCRdb retains in-frame clones only, with some absent. V and J calls and clone size are given by that table; D and trimming were obtained from the DNA. Of about 300,000 clones listed, approximately 84% are singletons. CDR3 size: 15 residues. J lost 1 base, V lost 2 bases, and 1 base had no gene match. Looked up from germline, CDR1 is SGHTA and CDR2 is FQGNSA. Seattle patient enrollment occurred during active infection, with longitudinal follow-up thereafter.

This receptor was obtained from a human donor with COVID-19, enrolled during active disease. The donor label of this sample is uncertain. This rearrangement joins TRBV7-2 to TRBJ1-2, with 10 bases that match TRBD1. Sequences were obtained from peripheral blood. Written as DNA, the CDR3 is TGTGCCAGCAGCTTAAGGACAGGGGGTAACTATGGCTACACCTTC. Its translation: CASSLRTGGNYGYTF.